The rows below give T cell receptor beta chains drawn from one sample of a study of shared clonotypes between healthy human individuals. The repertoire was sequenced with immunoSEQ multiplex PCR; TCRdb's copy has only in-frame clones and lacks some. This sample carries about 1.9 million clones, just under 95% of them seen once, and the ten largest clones take around 1.8%. The sequencing sample was made of naive CD8+ T cells from PBMCs. Source of these receptors: a man aged 18 to 30 in good health. Some clones in this sample may be carry-over from other donors' samples. The CDR3 runs from the conserved cysteine through the conserved F or W. The D gene is left open where the match is weak. A row's size may be missing; if present it is once, few, many or a size class.

- - TRBJ2-2 TRBV19 CASSIRVHTGELFF TGTGCCAGTAGTATCCGGGTGCACACCGGGGAGCTGTTTTTT
- - TRBJ2-1 TRBV7-8 CASSWFGGRADEQFF TGTGCCAGCAGCTGGTTTGGGGGTCGGGCGGATGAGCAGTTCTTC
TRBD2 - TRBJ2-7 TRBV10-3 CATRLAGVSYEQYF TGTGCCACCCGGCTAGCGGGAGTATCCTACGAGCAGTACTTC
- - TRBJ1-1 TRBV10-1 CASSEVDGGSNTEAFF TGCGCCAGCAGTGAGGTCGACGGGGGGTCGAACACTGAAGCTTTCTTT
TRBD1 - TRBJ2-1 TRBV9 CASSATGGSYNEQFF TGTGCCAGCAGCGCCACAGGGGGGTCCTACAATGAGCAGTTCTTC
TRBD1 - TRBJ2-2 TRBV27 CATRQGAHTGELFF TGTGCCACCAGACAGGGGGCGCATACCGGGGAGCTGTTTTTT
TRBD1 once TRBJ2-7 TRBV6-6 CASSYSTGGSYEQYF TGTGCCAGCAGTTACTCGACAGGGGGATCCTACGAGCAGTACTTC
- - TRBJ2-3 TRBV4-1 CASSRAGTSTDTQYF TGCGCCAGCAGCCGAGCAGGTACTAGCACAGATACGCAGTATTTT
- - TRBJ2-7 TRBV6-5 CASSYSTGPSMEQYF TGTGCCAGCAGTTACTCCACCGGGCCCTCGATGGAGCAGTACTTC
- few TRBJ1-5 TRBV30 CAWSAGGVNQPQHF TGTGCCTGGAGCGCTGGGGGGGTGAATCAGCCCCAGCATTTT
- - TRBJ1-1 TRBV7-9 CASSLDSAGVAFF TGTGCCAGCAGCTTAGACAGTGCAGGTGTGGCTTTCTTT
- - TRBJ1-1 TRBV19 CASSPESGGPETEAFF TGTGCCAGTAGCCCGGAATCGGGGGGGCCGGAAACTGAAGCTTTCTTT
- few TRBJ1-1 TRBV27 CASSFGGLVTEAFF TGTGCCAGCAGTTTCGGGGGGCTGGTCACTGAAGCTTTCTTT
- - TRBJ2-2 TRBV7-9 CASSPPLTGELFF TGTGCCAGCAGCCCACCGCTAACCGGGGAGCTGTTTTTT
TRBD1 once TRBJ2-3 TRBV2 CASSDWAGGAYDGHTQYF TGTGCCAGCAGTGACTGGGCAGGGGGCGCCTACGACGGACATACGCAGTATTTT
- - TRBJ1-2 TRBV27 CASSPSPGNYGYTF TGTGCCAGCAGCCCATCTCCCGGGAACTATGGCTACACCTTC
- - TRBJ2-1 TRBV7-3 CASSLSASSYNEQFF TGTGCCAGCAGCTTAAGCGCGAGCTCCTACAATGAGCAGTTCTTC
- once TRBJ2-1 TRBV9 CASSVGERNYNEQFF TGTGCCAGCAGCGTAGGGGAGCGGAACTACAATGAGCAGTTCTTC
- - TRBJ1-5 TRBV28 CASSFRVGQPQHF TGTGCCAGCAGTTTCAGAGTCGGGCAGCCCCAGCATTTT
- - TRBJ2-1 TRBV7-3 CASSLTGGEKNEQFF TGTGCCAGCAGCTTAACGGGGGGAGAAAAAAATGAGCAGTTCTTC
- - TRBJ1-1 TRBV7-9 CASRRANTEAFF TGTGCCAGCAGGCGGGCTAACACTGAAGCTTTCTTT
TRBD1 - TRBJ2-1 TRBV28 CAIRALDRENEQFF TGTGCCATCCGAGCCCTGGACAGGGAAAATGAGCAGTTCTTC
TRBD2 - TRBJ2-5 TRBV9 CASSAGTSEQETQYF TGTGCCAGCAGCGCCGGGACTAGCGAACAAGAGACCCAGTACTTC
- once TRBJ2-7 TRBV4-3 CASSQDRWTNLYEQYF TGCGCCAGCAGCCAAGATAGATGGACTAACCTCTACGAGCAGTACTTC
- - TRBJ2-3 TRBV7-9 CASSFGWGGTTDTQYF TGTGCCAGCAGCTTCGGGTGGGGCGGGACCACAGATACGCAGTATTTT
- - TRBJ1-2 TRBV6-5 CASSYSRQTTGTGYTF TGTGCCAGCAGTTACTCTCGACAGACAACGGGGACTGGCTACACCTTC
TRBD1 - TRBJ2-1 TRBV7-2 CASSPLTGENFNEQFF TGTGCCAGCAGCCCTCTTACAGGGGAGAACTTTAATGAGCAGTTCTTC
- - TRBJ2-7 TRBV29-1 CSVEARTSVGSSYEQYF TGCAGCGTTGAGGCTAGGACATCGGTGGGAAGCTCCTACGAGCAGTACTTC
- - TRBJ1-2 TRBV27 CASSSGRGLGYTF TGTGCCAGCAGCTCGGGGCGCGGTTTAGGCTACACCTTC
- - TRBJ1-2 TRBV7-2 CASSLEGVWYGYTF TGTGCCAGCAGCTTAGAGGGGGTGTGGTATGGCTACACCTTC
- - TRBJ1-1 TRBV7-9 CASSPPAAWSAFF TGTGCCAGCAGCCCCCCGGCAGCTTGGTCGGCTTTCTTT
TRBD2 - TRBJ2-7 TRBV5-1 CASSLALAGTSIYEQYF TGCGCCAGCAGCTTGGCCCTAGCGGGAACTTCCATCTACGAGCAGTACTTC
TRBD1 - TRBJ2-7 TRBV14 CASSQGTGTYEQYF TGTGCCAGCAGCCAAGGGACAGGGACCTACGAGCAGTACTTC
- - TRBJ1-1 TRBV19 CASSIFLAAEAFF TGTGCCAGTAGTATATTCTTGGCGGCCGAAGCTTTCTTT
TRBD2 - TRBJ2-7 TRBV4-1 CASTGLLAGVYEQYF TGCGCCAGCACGGGATTACTAGCGGGAGTCTACGAGCAGTACTTC
- - TRBJ2-1 TRBV9 CASSVGVSSYNEQFF TGTGCCAGCAGCGTAGGGGTGAGCTCCTACAATGAGCAGTTCTTC
- - TRBJ2-7 TRBV28 CASSFVEVNSEQYF TGTGCCAGCAGTTTCGTCGAAGTTAACTCTGAGCAGTACTTC
TRBD2 - TRBJ2-2 TRBV7-6 CASSARLAGGTGELFF TGTGCCAGCAGCGCCAGGCTAGCGGGAGGGACCGGGGAGCTGTTTTTT
- - TRBJ2-1 TRBV28 CASSSYREEQFF TGTGCCAGCAGCTCATATCGAGAGGAGCAGTTCTTC
TRBD1 - TRBJ2-2 TRBV5-6 CASSPGTGFFGGELFF TGTGCCAGCAGCCCCGGGACAGGGTTTTTCGGTGGGGAGCTGTTTTTT
TRBD1 - TRBJ2-1 TRBV27 CASSLRGRYNEQFF TGTGCCAGCAGTTTAAGGGGGCGGTACAATGAGCAGTTCTTC
TRBD1 - TRBJ2-7 TRBV6-1 CASSAFRGRTYEQYF TGTGCCAGCTCAGCCTTCAGGGGGCGAACCTACGAGCAGTACTTC
- - TRBJ2-3 TRBV10-2 CASSEWGTSTDTQYF TGCGCCAGCAGTGAGTGGGGGACCAGCACAGATACGCAGTATTTT
TRBD2 - TRBJ2-7 TRBV28 CASSYGTSGSVEQYF TGTGCCAGCAGCTATGGGACTAGCGGGAGTGTCGAGCAGTACTTC
TRBD2 - TRBJ2-3 TRBV5-5 CASSLAGGSTDTQYF TGTGCCAGCAGCCTAGCGGGAGGAAGCACAGATACGCAGTATTTT
- - TRBJ2-2 TRBV7-9 CASSLGRKDGSTGELFF TGTGCCAGCAGCTTAGGGAGAAAGGACGGCAGCACCGGGGAGCTGTTTTTT
TRBD1 once TRBJ2-7 TRBV5-4 CASGRDSPYEQYF TGTGCCAGCGGCCGGGACAGCCCCTACGAGCAGTACTTC
- - TRBJ2-7 TRBV2 CAGFEDSSSYEQYF TGTGCCGGGTTTGAAGATTCTTCCTCCTACGAGCAGTACTTC